This section outlines one TCR beta chain sequence together with its context. This CDR3 has 14 residues. The germline V and J ends were trimmed by 5 bases and 4 bases, with 14 bases remaining between them. CDR1 and CDR2 from the germline V gene are LGHNA and YSLEER. The sample originates from a study of regulatory and conventional T cells in RAG deficiency. Produced via immunoSEQ multiplex PCR; TCRdb's table is partial and in-frame only. The data show about 370 clones, with less than 45% seen just once and approximately 50% held by the top ten. J is TRBJ1-2 and V is TRBV4-3; possible D gene TRBD1, 5 bases. The TCR comes from a human donor with RAG deficiency presenting as severe combined immunodeficiency. Sequences were obtained from CD8+ T cells sorted from blood. The CDR3, as DNA: TGCGCCAGCAGCTTGGTGGGAGGGGTCTATGGCTACACCTTC. Protein sequence: CASSLVGGVYGYTF.